Below, 3 T cell receptor beta chains from the same sample are listed, as sequenced in a study of shared clonotypes between healthy human individuals. TCRdb keeps only in-frame clones here, not all; method: immunoSEQ multiplex PCR. The sample comprises 1,500,000 or so clones, around 98.5% of which are singletons, and 0.3% to 0.45% rests with the top ten. The specimen sequenced was naive CD4+ T cells sorted from blood. Noted subset: CD45RA+ positively selected. These receptors all stem from a man aged 30 to 39 in good health.

The chain has TRBV28 and TRBJ2-2; 7 positions match TRBD2. Per germline, CDR1 MDHEN and CDR2 SYDVKM. V lost 7 bases and J lost 1; bases outside the gene matches: 9. The length of the CDR3 is 16 residues. CDR3 DNA: TGTGCCAGCACCCAGCGGGGCCACGGGAACACCGGGGAGCTGTTTTTT. Its translation: CASTQRGHGNTGELFF.

CDR3 nucleotides: TGTGCCAGAACCATGACCTTGGGACAGATTCCTGAAAAACTGTTTTTT. Translation gives CARTMTLGQIPEKLFF. The genes are TRBV19 and TRBJ1-4; 7 bases align to TRBD1. The CDR3 totals 16 residues. Looked up from germline, CDR1 is LNHDA and CDR2 is SQIVND (reference sequence). Losses at the gene ends were 9 bases for V and 7 bases for J; bases not matched to a gene: 17.

The chain uses TRBV7-3 and TRBJ2-7; either TRBD1 or TRBD2 may fit D (5 bases each). This CDR3 has 16 residues. Trimming pared 0 bases from V and 1 base from J, leaving 13 bases between. Per germline, CDR1 SGHTA and CDR2 FQGTGA. The CDR3 loop is CASSLTGDGGSYEQYF. The CDR3 bases are TGTGCCAGCAGCTTAACGGGGGACGGAGGATCCTACGAGCAGTACTTC.